This T cell receptor (beta chain) was documented in a study of T cells after yellow fever vaccination. Findings of the study overall: Reappearance after the booster was seen for most primary-vaccination clones, at more than 95% CD4 and less than 90% CD8. Sorted repertoires could include abundant contaminating clonotypes from bulk cells.

The V gene's germline CDR1 is DFQATT and CDR2 SNEGSKA (reference sequence). CDR3 length: 16 residues. The ends were cut back, 2 bases at V and 3 bases at J, with 20 bases in the middle. This clonotype was observed a few times. Its specificity is not known. Conversion of TCR transcripts into cDNA relied on 5'RACE template switching, which added a universal primer site and UMIs. MiXCR, run by TCRdb on the 5' RACE reads, gives a single entry per CDR3 protein. The table includes some 110,000 distinct CDR3 sequences, 7.5% to 9.5% detected once. The sequenced sample was CD8+ T cells sorted from PBMCs, obtained 45 days after the yellow fever booster vaccination. This TCR was recovered from a man aged 25 to 40 who received the YFV17D yellow fever vaccine. This rearrangement joins TRBV20-1 to TRBJ2-7; D is perhaps TRBD1 or TRBD2 (5 bases each). The DNA of the CDR3 is TGCAGTGCTAGAAGGGAGCCTGGGGGAATCAACTACGAGCAGTACTTC. It is translated as CSARREPGGINYEQYF.